The rows below give T cell receptor beta chains drawn from one sample of a study of CD8+ T cells in alopecia areata. The protocol was immunoSEQ multiplex PCR, while the TCRdb copy is restricted to in-frame clones and leaves out a portion. Of approximately 280,000 clones in the sample, roughly 60% are singletons; the top ten hold under 2%. The sample was CD4+ T cells sorted from blood, taken at week 24, from a patient treated with tofacitinib. Source of these receptors: a human donor with alopecia areata. CDR3s include the opening cysteine and the closing phenylalanine or tryptophan. D genes are given only for firm matches. Size is stated for part of the rows, as once, few or many counts, or as a class when the clone is expanded.

CDR3 protein	CDR3 DNA	D gene	clone size	V gene	J gene
CAISGRDRNTGELFF	TGTGCCATCAGTGGCCGGGACAGGAACACCGGGGAGCTGTTTTTT	TRBD1	NA	TRBV10-3	TRBJ2-2
CAWSEGNPGQGAHAEAFF	TGTGCCTGGAGCGAGGGGAATCCGGGACAGGGGGCTCACGCTGAAGCTTTCTTT	TRBD1	NA	TRBV30	TRBJ1-1
CASGRDEKLFF	TGTGCCAGCGGACGGGATGAAAAACTGTTTTTT	NA	once	TRBV27	TRBJ1-4
CASMSRETNGYTF	TGTGCCAGCATGTCAAGAGAAACGAATGGCTACACCTTC	NA	NA	TRBV6-6	TRBJ1-2
CASSYGQGSSPLHF	TGTGCCAGCAGCTATGGACAGGGGAGTTCACCCCTCCACTTT	TRBD1	NA	TRBV7-9	TRBJ1-6
CASIPAGGRYTEAFF	TGTGCCAGCATTCCCGCTGGGGGGCGGTACACTGAAGCTTTCTTT	NA	once	TRBV6-5	TRBJ1-1
CASSLEAEAFF	TGTGCCAGCAGCTTGGAAGCTGAAGCTTTCTTT	NA	few	TRBV5-6	TRBJ1-1
CASSLVWGTETQYF	TGTGCCAGCAGCTTAGTGTGGGGGACCGAGACCCAGTACTTC	NA	NA	TRBV7-2	TRBJ2-5
CACDRTGNTIYF	TGTGCCTGCGACAGGACAGGAAACACCATATATTTT	NA	once	TRBV30	TRBJ1-3
CSVEDLTGGDIYGYTF	TGCAGCGTTGAAGACCTCACAGGGGGCGATATCTATGGCTACACCTTC	TRBD1	NA	TRBV29-1	TRBJ1-2
CSVGDLLYGYTF	TGCAGCGTTGGGGATCTCTTATATGGCTACACCTTC	NA	few	TRBV29-1	TRBJ1-2
CAWSVPGGTETQYF	TGTGCCTGGAGTGTACCCGGGGGGACGGAGACCCAGTACTTC	TRBD2	few	TRBV30	TRBJ2-5
CSTKKAGGSGNTIYF	TGCAGCACAAAGAAGGCAGGGGGTTCTGGAAACACCATATATTTT	TRBD1	NA	TRBV29-1	TRBJ1-3
CASSRTGIGSGELFF	TGTGCCAGCAGCCGGACAGGGATAGGGTCCGGGGAGCTGTTTTTT	TRBD1	once	TRBV5-4	TRBJ2-2
CASSLSSAAEFYNEQFF	TGCGCCAGCAGCTTGTCGTCCGCCGCAGAATTCTACAATGAGCAGTTCTTC	NA	NA	TRBV5-1	TRBJ2-1
CAWSGRETQYF	TGTGCCTGGAGTGGCCGGGAGACCCAGTACTTC	NA	NA	TRBV30	TRBJ2-5
CASSQDLYNEQFF	TGTGCCAGCAGCCAAGACCTATACAATGAGCAGTTCTTC	NA	few	TRBV14	TRBJ2-1
CASSHQPGTRITGELFF	TGTGCCAGCAGCCACCAACCCGGGACTAGGATTACCGGGGAGCTGTTTTTT	TRBD2	few	TRBV4-2	TRBJ2-2
CASSLVGTNYEQYF	TGCGCCAGCAGCTTGGTAGGCACCAACTACGAGCAGTACTTC	NA	NA	TRBV5-1	TRBJ2-7
CSGDGTARHNEQFF	TGCAGCGGGGACGGGACAGCTCGCCACAATGAGCAGTTCTTC	TRBD1	few	TRBV29-1	TRBJ2-1
CSVLWAGVTDTQYF	TGCAGCGTTCTTTGGGCAGGGGTAACAGATACGCAGTATTTT	NA	NA	TRBV29-1	TRBJ2-3
CASTGGAGETQYF	TGTGCCAGCACAGGGGGCGCAGGAGAGACCCAGTACTTC	TRBD1	NA	TRBV25-1	TRBJ2-5
CASRRENYGYTF	TGCGCCAGCAGAAGGGAGAACTATGGCTACACCTTC	NA	NA	TRBV5-1	TRBJ1-2
CASSEHTDTQYF	TGTGCCAGCAGCGAACACACAGATACGCAGTATTTT	NA	NA	TRBV9	TRBJ2-3
CASSIGSQETQYF	TGTGCCAGTAGTATAGGGTCTCAAGAGACCCAGTACTTC	NA	NA	TRBV19	TRBJ2-5
CSVEISLGETQYF	TGCAGCGTTGAAATCTCACTTGGGGAGACCCAGTACTTC	NA	NA	TRBV29-1	TRBJ2-5
CASSLVGIRVEQYF	TGTGCCAGCAGCTTAGTTGGCATCCGGGTCGAGCAGTACTTC	NA	NA	TRBV7-2	TRBJ2-7
CASSPGPGGEQYF	TGTGCCAGCAGCCCCGGGCCGGGTGGCGAGCAGTACTTC	NA	few	TRBV6-6	TRBJ2-7
CAWSLTSGGGNQPQHF	TGTGCCTGGAGTTTGACTTCCGGTGGGGGCAATCAGCCCCAGCATTTT	NA	NA	TRBV30	TRBJ1-5
CASSETGVSNQPQHF	TGTGCCAGCAGTGAAACAGGGGTTAGCAATCAGCCCCAGCATTTT	TRBD1	NA	TRBV25-1	TRBJ1-5
CASSQGRQGRSNQPQHF	TGCGCCAGCAGCCAAGGGCGACAGGGGAGGAGCAATCAGCCCCAGCATTTT	TRBD1	NA	TRBV4-1	TRBJ1-5
CASSPRGAPRNTEAFF	TGTGCCAGCAGTCCCCGGGGGGCCCCTCGGAACACTGAAGCTTTCTTT	NA	once	TRBV27	TRBJ1-1
CAWTKIRGGDTQYF	TGTGCCTGGACAAAGATTCGGGGGGGAGATACGCAGTATTTT	TRBD2	NA	TRBV30	TRBJ2-3
CAWRPVGSPLHF	TGTGCCTGGAGGCCCGTTGGATCACCCCTCCACTTT	NA	NA	TRBV30	TRBJ1-6
CASTPGVGGSPLHF	TGTGCCAGCACTCCCGGGGTCGGTGGTTCACCCCTCCACTTT	NA	NA	TRBV6-5	TRBJ1-6
CAISESTGSETQYF	TGTGCCATCAGTGAGTCGACAGGGTCAGAGACCCAGTACTTC	TRBD1	NA	TRBV10-3	TRBJ2-5